A single sample gave rise to the 11 T cell receptor beta chains below, sequenced in a study of early T cells in non-severe SARS-CoV-2 infection. TCRdb passed the 5' RACE reads through MiXCR, listing each CDR3 protein once. The sample shows 50,000 to 60,000 distinct CDR3 sequences, about a tenth of them seen only once. Sequenced material: whole blood. These receptors all come from an adult who was a healthcare worker with PCR-confirmed SARS-CoV-2 infection or an uninfected control (not recorded which).

This chain links TRBV2 with TRBJ1-1; TRBD1 is a possible D gene (5 bases). Germline values: CDR1 SNHLY, CDR2 FYNNEI. This CDR3 comprises 14 residues. The V end lost 8 bases, the J end lost 2 bases, and 15 bases lay between the germline ends. CDR3 protein: CASDLAGINTEAFF. Written as DNA, the CDR3 is TGTGCCAGCGACCTGGCAGGGATAAACACTGAAGCTTTCTTT.

This clonotype was seen a few times. The rearrangement links TRBV27 to TRBJ2-7, with TRBD2 matching 7 bases. The junction had 2 bases not matched to a gene; V was cut back by 0 bases and J by 0 bases. The CDR3 is 15 amino acids. Germline V gene lookup returns CDR1 MNHEY and CDR2 SMNVEV (reference sequence). CDR3 loop: CASSLSGRGSYEQYF. CDR3 DNA: TGTGCCAGCAGTTTATCAGGGAGGGGCTCCTACGAGCAGTACTTC.

The V and J genes are TRBV6-6 and TRBJ1-6, with 7 positions matching TRBD1. Germline V gives CDR1 MNHNY, CDR2 SVGAGI (reference sequence). V dropped 7 bases and J dropped 10; count of bases not matched to a gene: 7. The CDR3 extends over 13 amino acids. The CDR3 bases are TGTGCCAGCACCTGGGACAGCGGGTCACCCCTCCACTTT. It yields the protein CASTWDSGSPLHF.

The chain's CDR3 is CASSSSGGDYNEQFF. In DNA, the CDR3 is TGCGCCAGCAGCTCTAGCGGGGGGGACTACAATGAGCAGTTCTTC. The chain combines TRBV5-1 with TRBJ2-1, with 12 bases that match TRBD2. CDR1 is SGHRS, CDR2 YFSETQ, per germline. V lost 3 bases and J lost 3; bases outside the gene matches: 1. This CDR3 has 15 residues.

This clonotype was found many times. J is TRBJ2-7 and V is TRBV11-2, with 8 bases matching TRBD1. The germline V gene encodes CDR1 SGHAT and CDR2 FQNNGV. Trimming at V came to 4 bases and at J to 3 bases, leaving 5 bases not matched to a gene. This CDR3 spans 14 amino acids. This CDR3 is CASSWLDRDYEQYF. The CDR3, as DNA: TGTGCCAGCAGCTGGTTGGACAGGGACTACGAGCAGTACTTC.

In this sample, this clonotype turned up many times. The chain combines TRBV12-3 or TRBV12-4 with TRBJ2-2; D call uncertain. Trimming took off 3 bases at V and 6 bases at J, with 8 bases between the two ends. CDR3 length: 13 residues. The CDR3 DNA is TGTGCCAGCAGTTTGGGCGGACCCGGGGAGCTGTTTTTT. This sequence encodes CASSLGGPGELFF.

The chain couples TRBV5-1 to TRBJ2-1; 10 bases align to TRBD2. Germline loops: CDR1 SGHRS, CDR2 YFSETQ. This CDR3 is built from 14 residues. The trim removed 4 bases at V and 8 bases at J, leaving 6 bases unmatched. In DNA form, the CDR3 reads TGCGCCAGCAGCACAACCGGGACTAGCGATGAGCAGTTCTTC. Translating it yields CASSTTGTSDEQFF.

This clonotype showed up many times. The chain recombines TRBV5-1 with TRBJ1-2; maybe TRBD1 (5 bases). V lost 0 bases and J 2 bases, leaving 17 bases between the germline ends. Germline V gives CDR1 SGHRS, CDR2 YFSETQ. CDR3 length equals 17 residues. The CDR3 reads CASSLDPSRGRNYGYTF. CDR3 coding DNA: TGCGCCAGCAGCTTGGACCCCTCTAGGGGAAGAAACTATGGCTACACCTTC. The whole variable domain, remainder taken from reference TRBV5-1 and TRBJ1-2, is KAGVTQTPRYLIKTRGQQVTLSCSPISGHRSVSWYQQTPGQGLQFLFEYFSETQRNKGNFPGRFSGRQFSNSRSEMNVSTLELGDSALYLCASSLDPSRGRNYGYTFGSGTRLTVV.

This clonotype has more than one count but fewer than ten. The chain has TRBV20-1 and TRBJ2-5; perhaps TRBD1 as D (5 bases). CDR1 and CDR2 from the germline V gene are DFQATT and SNEGSKA (reference sequence). V shed 0 bases and J shed 5 bases, with 7 bases lying between them. This CDR3 has 12 amino acids. CDR3 sequence: CSAREDIETQYF. The CDR3 DNA is TGCAGTGCTAGAGAGGACATTGAGACCCAGTACTTC.

This clonotype occurred a few times. V gene TRBV5-1 combines with J gene TRBJ1-4; D call uncertain. The V end was cut by 1 base, the J end by 0 bases, with 4 bases between. The V gene's germline CDR1 is SGHRS and CDR2 YFSETQ. The CDR3 contains 14 residues. CDR3 region: CASSLHATNEKLFF. CDR3 DNA sequence: TGCGCCAGCAGCTTGCATGCAACTAATGAAAAACTGTTTTTT.

In its sample, this clonotype was seen many times. The chain recombines TRBV7-9 with TRBJ2-5; D is uncertain. The CDR3 totals 13 residues. Per germline, CDR1 SEHNR and CDR2 FQNEAQ (reference sequence). V lost 3 bases and J lost 4, with 9 bases in between. CDR3 residues: CASSFPPGETQYF. DNA for the CDR3: TGTGCCAGCAGCTTCCCCCCCGGAGAGACCCAGTACTTC. Together with reference TRBV7-9 and TRBJ2-5, the CDR3 gives the full variable domain: DTGVSQNPRHKITKRGQNVTFRCDPISEHNRLYWYRQTLGQGPEFLTYFQNEAQLEKSRLLSDRFSAERPKGSFSTLEIQRTEQGDSAMYLCASSFPPGETQYFGPGTRLLVL.